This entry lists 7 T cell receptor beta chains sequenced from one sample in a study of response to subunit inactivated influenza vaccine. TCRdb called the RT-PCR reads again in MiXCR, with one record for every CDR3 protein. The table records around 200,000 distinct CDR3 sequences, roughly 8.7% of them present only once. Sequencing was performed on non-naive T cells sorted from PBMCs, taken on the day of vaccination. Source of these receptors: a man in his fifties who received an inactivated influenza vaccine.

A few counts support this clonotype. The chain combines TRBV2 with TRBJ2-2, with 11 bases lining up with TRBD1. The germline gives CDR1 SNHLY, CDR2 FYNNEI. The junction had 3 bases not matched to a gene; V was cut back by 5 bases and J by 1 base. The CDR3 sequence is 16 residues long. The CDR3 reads CASSRGTGGNTGELFF. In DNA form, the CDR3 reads TGTGCCAGCAGTAGAGGGACAGGGGGGAACACCGGGGAGCTGTTTTTT.

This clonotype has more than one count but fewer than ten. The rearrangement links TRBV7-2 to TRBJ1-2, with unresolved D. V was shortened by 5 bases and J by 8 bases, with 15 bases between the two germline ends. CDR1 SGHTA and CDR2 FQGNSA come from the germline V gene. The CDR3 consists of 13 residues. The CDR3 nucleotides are TGTGCCAGCAGCCCACGGGCCAGAGAGGGCTACACCTTC. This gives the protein CASSPRAREGYTF.

The CDR3 sequence is CASSQAGLVENYNEQFF. CDR3 nucleotides: TGCGCCAGCAGCCAGGCGGGACTAGTGGAAAACTACAATGAGCAGTTCTTC. The chain employs TRBV4-1 and TRBJ2-1; 8 positions agree with TRBD2. V lost 3 bases, J lost 3 bases, and 10 bases stayed unmatched. There are 17 residues in the CDR3. CDR1 is MGHRA, CDR2 YSYEKL, per germline.

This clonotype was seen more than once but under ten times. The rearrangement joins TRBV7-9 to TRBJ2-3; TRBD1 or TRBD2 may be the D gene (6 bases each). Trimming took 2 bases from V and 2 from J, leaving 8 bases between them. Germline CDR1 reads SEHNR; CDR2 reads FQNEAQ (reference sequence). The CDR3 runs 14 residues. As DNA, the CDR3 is TGTGCCAGCAGCTTAAGGGGGGACACAGATACGCAGTATTTT. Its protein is CASSLRGDTDTQYF.

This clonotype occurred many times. CDR3 DNA sequence: TGTGCCAGCAGCACCCGACTAGCGGGAGGAGTAAATACGCAGTATTTT. Translated: CASSTRLAGGVNTQYF. V and J are TRBV7-2 and TRBJ2-3, with 13 bases matching TRBD2. The germline V gene encodes CDR1 SGHTA and CDR2 FQGNSA. V was pared by 5 bases and J by 7 bases, with 9 bases of the junction left unmatched. The CDR3 length is 16 residues. The full variable domain, its missing parts supplied by reference TRBV7-2 and TRBJ2-3, is GAGVSQSPSNKVTEKGKDVELRCDPISGHTALYWYRQSLGQGLEFLIYFQGNSAPDKSGLPSDRFSAERTGGSVSTLTIQRTQQEDSAVYLCASSTRLAGGVNTQYFGPGTRLTVL.

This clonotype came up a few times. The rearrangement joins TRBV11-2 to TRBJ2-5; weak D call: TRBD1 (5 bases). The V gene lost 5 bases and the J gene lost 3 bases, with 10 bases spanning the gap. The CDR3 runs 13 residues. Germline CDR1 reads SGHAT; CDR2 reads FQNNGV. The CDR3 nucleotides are TGTGCCAGCAGCAGTTCAGGGAAAGAGACCCAGTACTTC. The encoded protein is CASSSSGKETQYF.

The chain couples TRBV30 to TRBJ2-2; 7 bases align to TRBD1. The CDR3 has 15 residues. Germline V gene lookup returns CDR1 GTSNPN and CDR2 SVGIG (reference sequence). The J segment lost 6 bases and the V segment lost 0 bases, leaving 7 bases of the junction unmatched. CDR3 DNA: TGTGCCTGGAGTGTACTGGGGACAGTCCCCGGGGAGCTGTTTTTT. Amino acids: CAWSVLGTVPGELFF.